Detailed here is one T cell receptor beta chain. The sample originates from a study of cytomegalovirus exposure and HLA in healthy donors. The CDR3 length is 16 residues. J lost 4 bases, V lost 1 base, and 9 bases had no gene match. CDR1 and CDR2 (germline): LGHNA, YNFKEQ. Primers: 60 Vbeta forward and 13 Jbeta reverse. Repertoires were generated with immunoSEQ multiplex PCR, while TCRdb's copy carries only in-frame clones and drops some. The data hold about 170,000 clones, with approximately 80% observed a single time. The chain recombines TRBV4-2 with TRBJ1-2, with TRBD1 matching 7 bases. This clonotype was obtained from a woman younger than 30 in good health and CMV-seronegative. The sample consisted of PBMCs. CDR3 in DNA: TGTGCCAGCAGCCAAGTGGGGGACAGAGAGACCTATGGCTACACCTTC. Protein: CASSQVGDRETYGYTF.